These T cell receptor beta chains were read from a single sample in a study of blood T cell repertoires in COVID-19. The repertoire was sequenced with immunoSEQ multiplex PCR; TCRdb's copy has only in-frame clones and lacks some. This table has approximately 76,000 clones, 83% appearing once. Sequencing input: peripheral blood. The receptors here all came from an older man with active or convalescent COVID-19. Both conserved end residues are part of each CDR3. D genes are given only for firm matches. Rows give clone size only sometimes, using once, few, many, or a class for an expanded clone.

cdr3_length: 14
v_call: TRBV11-2
d_call: NA
clone_size: NA
j_call: TRBJ2-3
cdr3_aa: CASSLQVSTDTQYF
cdr3_nt: TGTGCCAGCAGCCTACAGGTTAGCACAGATACGCAGTATTTT

cdr3_length: 17
v_call: TRBV5-1
d_call: TRBD2
clone_size: NA
j_call: TRBJ2-3
cdr3_aa: CASSAGLAGRMTDTQYF
cdr3_nt: TGCGCCAGCAGCGCTGGACTAGCAGGAAGAATGACAGATACGCAGTATTTT

cdr3_length: 17
v_call: TRBV7-9
d_call: TRBD1
clone_size: NA
j_call: TRBJ1-4
cdr3_aa: CASSLPYTGTGDEKLFF
cdr3_nt: TGTGCCAGCAGCTTACCGTACACCGGGACAGGGGATGAAAAACTGTTTTTT

cdr3_length: 14
v_call: TRBV7-2
d_call: TRBD2
clone_size: NA
j_call: TRBJ2-7
cdr3_aa: CASSLTTSGTEQYF
cdr3_nt: TGTGCCAGCAGCTTAACGACTAGCGGGACAGAGCAGTACTTC

cdr3_length: 15
v_call: TRBV28
d_call: NA
clone_size: NA
j_call: TRBJ2-2
cdr3_aa: CASSLGFAGTGELFF
cdr3_nt: TGTGCCAGCAGTTTGGGGTTCGCGGGAACTGGGGAGCTGTTTTTT

cdr3_length: 12
v_call: TRBV11-2
d_call: NA
clone_size: few
j_call: TRBJ2-5
cdr3_aa: CASSEEQETQYF
cdr3_nt: TGTGCCAGCAGCGAAGAGCAAGAGACCCAGTACTTC

cdr3_length: 14
v_call: TRBV7-7
d_call: NA
clone_size: NA
j_call: TRBJ2-6
cdr3_aa: CASSPGAGANVLTF
cdr3_nt: TGTGCTAGCAGCCCGGGGGCTGGGGCCAACGTCCTGACTTTC

cdr3_length: 16
v_call: TRBV2
d_call: NA
clone_size: NA
j_call: TRBJ1-4
cdr3_aa: CASSEIRLGGTEKLFF
cdr3_nt: TGTGCCAGCAGTGAAATCAGGTTGGGAGGTACTGAAAAACTGTTTTTT

cdr3_length: 14
v_call: TRBV5-1
d_call: NA
clone_size: NA
j_call: TRBJ2-3
cdr3_aa: CASSHSPSTDTQYF
cdr3_nt: TGCGCCAGCAGCCACTCCCCCAGCACAGATACGCAGTATTTT

cdr3_length: 16
v_call: TRBV5-4
d_call: NA
clone_size: NA
j_call: TRBJ2-3
cdr3_aa: CASSLVGRASTDTQYF
cdr3_nt: TGTGCCAGCAGCTTGGTAGGCAGGGCTAGCACAGATACGCAGTATTTT

cdr3_length: 15
v_call: TRBV4-3
d_call: TRBD1
clone_size: once
j_call: TRBJ2-7
cdr3_aa: CASSQEGQGFNEQYF
cdr3_nt: TGCGCCAGCAGCCAAGAGGGACAGGGGTTCAACGAGCAGTACTTC

cdr3_length: 16
v_call: TRBV5-4
d_call: NA
clone_size: few
j_call: TRBJ1-1
cdr3_aa: CASSQRTKTMNTEAFF
cdr3_nt: TGTGCCAGCAGCCAGAGGACAAAGACAATGAACACTGAAGCTTTCTTT

cdr3_length: 16
v_call: TRBV5-1
d_call: TRBD2
clone_size: NA
j_call: TRBJ2-3
cdr3_aa: CASSQEGRVGTDTQYF
cdr3_nt: TGCGCCAGCAGCCAAGAGGGGAGGGTCGGCACAGATACGCAGTATTTT

cdr3_length: 17
v_call: TRBV3-1/TRBV3-2
d_call: TRBD2
clone_size: NA
j_call: TRBJ2-1
cdr3_aa: CASSQDRSGTSYNEQFF
cdr3_nt: TGTGCCAGCAGCCAAGACCGGAGCGGGACCTCCTACAATGAGCAGTTCTTC

cdr3_length: 17
v_call: TRBV7-6
d_call: TRBD2
clone_size: NA
j_call: TRBJ2-2
cdr3_aa: CASSPQTSGGNTGELFF
cdr3_nt: TGTGCCAGCAGCCCTCAGACTAGCGGGGGAAACACCGGGGAGCTGTTTTTT

cdr3_length: 15
v_call: TRBV6-1
d_call: NA
clone_size: NA
j_call: TRBJ1-2
cdr3_aa: CASSEQGTGPDGYTF
cdr3_nt: TGTGCCAGCAGTGAACAGGGTACAGGGCCAGATGGCTACACCTTC

cdr3_length: 14
v_call: TRBV14
d_call: NA
clone_size: few
j_call: TRBJ2-4
cdr3_aa: CASSQGTPGPIQYF
cdr3_nt: TGTGCCAGCAGCCAAGGGACTCCCGGACCCATTCAGTACTTC

cdr3_length: 15
v_call: TRBV28
d_call: NA
clone_size: once
j_call: TRBJ1-5
cdr3_aa: CASTPSGERNQPQHF
cdr3_nt: TGTGCCAGCACCCCTTCGGGAGAGAGAAATCAGCCCCAGCATTTT

cdr3_length: 16
v_call: TRBV19
d_call: TRBD2
clone_size: NA
j_call: TRBJ2-1
cdr3_aa: CASSTRLAGGYNEQFF
cdr3_nt: TGTGCCAGTAGTACCCGACTAGCGGGGGGCTACAATGAGCAGTTCTTC

cdr3_length: 16
v_call: TRBV3-1/TRBV3-2
d_call: TRBD1
clone_size: NA
j_call: TRBJ1-2
cdr3_aa: CASSRRQGELNYGYTF
cdr3_nt: TGTGCCAGCAGCCGACGACAGGGCGAGTTGAACTATGGCTACACCTTC

cdr3_length: 16
v_call: TRBV19
d_call: TRBD2
clone_size: NA
j_call: TRBJ2-3
cdr3_aa: CASGTWDGRATDTQYF
cdr3_nt: TGTGCCAGTGGAACCTGGGACGGGAGGGCCACAGATACGCAGTATTTT

cdr3_length: 15
v_call: TRBV18
d_call: NA
clone_size: once
j_call: TRBJ2-1
cdr3_aa: CASSENRDTYNEQFF
cdr3_nt: TGTGCCAGCTCAGAGAACCGGGACACCTACAATGAGCAGTTCTTC

cdr3_length: 15
v_call: TRBV9
d_call: NA
clone_size: few
j_call: TRBJ1-1
cdr3_aa: CASSALDGRVTEAFF
cdr3_nt: TGTGCCAGCAGCGCCCTGGACGGGCGGGTCACTGAAGCTTTCTTT

cdr3_length: 16
v_call: TRBV7-3
d_call: TRBD1
clone_size: NA
j_call: TRBJ2-2
cdr3_aa: CASSVQTGGGTGELFF
cdr3_nt: TGTGCCAGCAGCGTCCAAACAGGGGGCGGCACCGGGGAGCTGTTTTTT

cdr3_length: 16
v_call: TRBV3-1/TRBV3-2
d_call: TRBD2
clone_size: NA
j_call: TRBJ2-1
cdr3_aa: CASSAPLAEWHNEQFF
cdr3_nt: TGTGCCAGCAGCGCCCCGCTAGCGGAATGGCACAATGAGCAGTTCTTC

cdr3_length: 13
v_call: TRBV2
d_call: NA
clone_size: NA
j_call: TRBJ2-7
cdr3_aa: CASSGSASYEQYF
cdr3_nt: TGTGCCAGCAGTGGGTCTGCGTCCTACGAGCAGTACTTC

cdr3_length: 13
v_call: TRBV19
d_call: TRBD1
clone_size: once
j_call: TRBJ1-6
cdr3_aa: CATTTGNNSPLHF
cdr3_nt: TGTGCCACTACGACAGGGAATAATTCACCCCTCCACTTT

cdr3_length: 13
v_call: TRBV2
d_call: TRBD1
clone_size: NA
j_call: TRBJ1-2
cdr3_aa: CASSNRGQNGYTF
cdr3_nt: TGTGCCAGCTCAAACAGGGGGCAAAATGGCTACACCTTC

cdr3_length: 14
v_call: TRBV18
d_call: TRBD1
clone_size: NA
j_call: TRBJ2-3
cdr3_aa: CASATGTGTDTQYF
cdr3_nt: TGTGCCAGCGCGACCGGGACAGGCACAGATACGCAGTATTTT

cdr3_length: 17
v_call: TRBV18
d_call: NA
clone_size: NA
j_call: TRBJ2-2
cdr3_aa: CASSPPVRQPNTGELFF
cdr3_nt: TGTGCCAGCTCACCACCAGTCCGACAGCCGAACACCGGGGAGCTGTTTTTT

cdr3_length: 15
v_call: TRBV2
d_call: TRBD1
clone_size: once
j_call: TRBJ1-2
cdr3_aa: CASSLQGPANYGYTF
cdr3_nt: TGTGCCAGCAGTCTACAGGGGCCAGCTAACTATGGCTACACCTTC

cdr3_length: 14
v_call: TRBV7-2
d_call: TRBD2
clone_size: NA
j_call: TRBJ2-1
cdr3_aa: CASSFSGRSNEQFF
cdr3_nt: TGTGCCAGCAGCTTTAGCGGGAGGAGCAATGAGCAGTTCTTC

cdr3_length: 20
v_call: TRBV4-1
d_call: NA
clone_size: NA
j_call: TRBJ1-5
cdr3_aa: CASSPRGVRGKGDSNQPQHF
cdr3_nt: TGCGCCAGCAGCCCCCGGGGTGTCAGAGGGAAGGGGGATAGCAATCAGCCCCAGCATTTT

cdr3_length: 14
v_call: TRBV5-4
d_call: NA
clone_size: once
j_call: TRBJ2-3
cdr3_aa: CASSFNRGTDTQYF
cdr3_nt: TGTGCCAGCAGCTTTAACCGAGGCACAGATACGCAGTATTTT

cdr3_length: 16
v_call: TRBV2
d_call: NA
clone_size: NA
j_call: TRBJ1-5
cdr3_aa: CASSLESGYSNQPQHF
cdr3_nt: TGTGCCAGCAGCCTCGAATCAGGGTATAGCAATCAGCCCCAGCATTTT

cdr3_length: 15
v_call: TRBV19
d_call: TRBD2
clone_size: NA
j_call: TRBJ2-3
cdr3_aa: CASSLREDLVDTQYF
cdr3_nt: TGTGCCAGTAGTCTCCGGGAGGACCTGGTTGATACGCAGTATTTT

cdr3_length: 16
v_call: TRBV4-1
d_call: TRBD2
clone_size: NA
j_call: TRBJ2-7
cdr3_aa: CASSQDQRGGSYEQYF
cdr3_nt: TGCGCCAGCAGCCAAGATCAGCGGGGGGGCAGTTACGAGCAGTACTTC

cdr3_length: 16
v_call: TRBV24-1
d_call: TRBD2
clone_size: NA
j_call: TRBJ2-3
cdr3_aa: CATSDQVAGATDTQYF
cdr3_nt: TGTGCCACCAGTGATCAGGTAGCGGGAGCCACAGATACGCAGTATTTT

cdr3_length: 15
v_call: TRBV30
d_call: TRBD2
clone_size: NA
j_call: TRBJ2-1
cdr3_aa: CAWSALAGRYNEQFF
cdr3_nt: TGTGCCTGGAGTGCGCTAGCGGGACGCTACAATGAGCAGTTCTTC

cdr3_length: 16
v_call: TRBV9
d_call: TRBD2
clone_size: NA
j_call: TRBJ2-5
cdr3_aa: CASSVQRGIGQETQYF
cdr3_nt: TGTGCCAGCAGCGTACAGCGGGGGATAGGGCAAGAGACCCAGTACTTC

cdr3_length: 18
v_call: TRBV6-4
d_call: NA
clone_size: few
j_call: TRBJ2-5
cdr3_aa: CASSDRRTNTAQQETQYF
cdr3_nt: TGTGCCAGCAGTGACAGGAGGACGAACACGGCACAACAAGAGACCCAGTACTTC

cdr3_length: 15
v_call: TRBV7-2
d_call: TRBD1
clone_size: NA
j_call: TRBJ2-4
cdr3_aa: CASSLTWDRKNIQYF
cdr3_nt: TGTGCCAGCAGCTTAACGTGGGACAGAAAAAACATTCAGTACTTC

cdr3_length: 17
v_call: TRBV5-1
d_call: TRBD1
clone_size: NA
j_call: TRBJ1-1
cdr3_aa: CASSSTRYRGENTEAFF
cdr3_nt: TGCGCCAGCAGCTCAACCCGTTACAGGGGTGAGAACACTGAAGCTTTCTTT

cdr3_length: 12
v_call: TRBV19
d_call: NA
clone_size: NA
j_call: TRBJ2-7
cdr3_aa: CASSIGQSEQYF
cdr3_nt: TGTGCCAGTAGTATAGGGCAGTCCGAGCAGTACTTC

cdr3_length: 15
v_call: TRBV28
d_call: TRBD1
clone_size: NA
j_call: TRBJ1-1
cdr3_aa: CASRPSDRGNTEAFF
cdr3_nt: TGTGCCAGCAGACCGTCAGACAGGGGGAACACTGAAGCTTTCTTT

cdr3_length: 14
v_call: TRBV5-6
d_call: NA
clone_size: NA
j_call: TRBJ1-6
cdr3_aa: CASTRGTYNSPLHF
cdr3_nt: TGTGCCAGCACCCGGGGGACTTATAATTCACCCCTCCACTTT

cdr3_length: 15
v_call: TRBV15
d_call: TRBD1
clone_size: NA
j_call: TRBJ1-2
cdr3_aa: CATSYRQGGYYGYTF
cdr3_nt: TGTGCCACCAGCTATAGACAGGGGGGGTACTATGGCTACACCTTC

cdr3_length: 15
v_call: TRBV5-1
d_call: NA
clone_size: NA
j_call: TRBJ2-3
cdr3_aa: CASSLTEGYTDTQYF
cdr3_nt: TGCGCCAGCAGCTTGACGGAGGGATACACAGATACGCAGTATTTT

cdr3_length: 15
v_call: TRBV4-2
d_call: NA
clone_size: NA
j_call: TRBJ2-7
cdr3_aa: CASSQDDSSSYEQYF
cdr3_nt: TGTGCCAGCAGCCAAGACGACTCGAGCTCCTACGAGCAGTACTTC

cdr3_length: 15
v_call: TRBV5-1
d_call: TRBD2
clone_size: NA
j_call: TRBJ2-7
cdr3_aa: CASSLETSGSFQQYF
cdr3_nt: TGCGCCAGCAGCTTGGAGACTAGCGGGAGTTTCCAGCAGTACTTC

cdr3_length: 15
v_call: TRBV11-3
d_call: TRBD1
clone_size: NA
j_call: TRBJ2-1
cdr3_aa: CASSFRDRGNNEQFF
cdr3_nt: TGTGCCAGCAGCTTCCGGGACAGGGGAAACAATGAGCAGTTCTTC

cdr3_length: 13
v_call: TRBV7-8
d_call: TRBD1
clone_size: NA
j_call: TRBJ1-1
cdr3_aa: CASSLQGDTEAFF
cdr3_nt: TGTGCCAGCAGCTTACAGGGGGACACTGAAGCTTTCTTT

cdr3_length: 11
v_call: TRBV4-1
d_call: TRBD1
clone_size: NA
j_call: TRBJ1-1
cdr3_aa: CASRQGRYAFF
cdr3_nt: TGCGCCAGCAGACAGGGGCGCTATGCTTTCTTT

cdr3_length: 15
v_call: TRBV18
d_call: TRBD1
clone_size: once
j_call: TRBJ1-6
cdr3_aa: CASSPGQLQNSPLHF
cdr3_nt: TGTGCCAGCTCTCCGGGACAGTTACAAAATTCACCCCTCCACTTT

cdr3_length: 14
v_call: TRBV18
d_call: NA
clone_size: NA
j_call: TRBJ1-2
cdr3_aa: CASSPPTTDYGYTF
cdr3_nt: TGTGCCAGCTCACCACCGACGACAGACTATGGCTACACCTTC

cdr3_length: 14
v_call: TRBV18
d_call: NA
clone_size: NA
j_call: TRBJ2-7
cdr3_aa: CASSPSGQNYEQYF
cdr3_nt: TGTGCCAGCTCACCATCAGGGCAGAACTACGAGCAGTACTTC

cdr3_length: 15
v_call: TRBV18
d_call: TRBD2
clone_size: NA
j_call: TRBJ2-3
cdr3_aa: CASSPPGGARDTQYF
cdr3_nt: TGTGCCAGCTCACCTCCGGGGGGGGCAAGAGATACGCAGTATTTT

cdr3_length: 15
v_call: TRBV6-5
d_call: NA
clone_size: NA
j_call: TRBJ2-3
cdr3_aa: CASRRTASSTDTQYF
cdr3_nt: TGTGCCAGCAGGAGGACAGCCTCTAGCACAGATACGCAGTATTTT